This TCR beta chain originates from a study of T cell responses to AZD1222 COVID-19 vaccine. Whole-study results and caveats: Most donors were white British, females outnumbered males, and clonal diversity was possibly underestimated.

A note on this clone: Its antigen is unknown.

Clones were sequenced by immunoSEQ multiplex PCR, and TCRdb holds only the in-frame ones, with some missing. The profile covers tens of thousands of clones, with 92% appearing a single time and about 5% taken by the ten largest. The receptor comes from an adult in good health. The material was peripheral blood, obtained on day 0 of AZD1222 vaccination.

CDR3 residues: CASSVSSGRDTDTQYF. The CDR3 bases are TGTGCCAGCAGCGTATCTAGCGGGAGGGACACAGATACGCAGTATTTT. V and J are TRBV9 and TRBJ2-3; TRBD2 matches at 12 bases. This CDR3 contains 16 residues. CDR1 SGDLS and CDR2 YYNGEE come from the germline V gene. The junction had 2 bases not matched to a gene; V was cut back by 1 base and J by 2 bases. Based on the CDR3 plus reference TRBV9 and TRBJ2-3, the full variable domain is DSGVTQTPKHLITATGQRVTLRCSPRSGDLSVYWYQQSLDQGLQFLIQYYNGEERAKGNILERFSAQQFPDLHSELNLSSLELGDSALYFCASSVSSGRDTDTQYFGPGTRLTVL.